This entry lists 22 T cell receptor beta chains sequenced from one sample in a study of blood T cell repertoires in COVID-19. Data came from immunoSEQ multiplex PCR; TCRdb stores just in-frame clones and leaves some out. The sample has under 250,000 clones; around 85% are singletons. The sequenced material came from peripheral blood. The origin of the receptors is a woman aged 60-70 years with active or convalescent COVID-19.

The J gene is TRBJ2-3, the V gene TRBV11-3; TRBD2 might be the D (5 bases). This CDR3 is 14 amino acids long. The ends were cut back, 2 bases at V and 7 bases at J, with 13 bases in the middle. Germline V gene lookup returns CDR1 SGHNT and CDR2 YENEEA. CDR3 nucleotides: TGTGCCAGCAGCTTAAGGGCTAGCTTTAATACGCAGTATTTT. Its protein is CASSLRASFNTQYF.

The V and J genes are TRBV28 and TRBJ2-5, with D maybe TRBD2 (6 bases). Germline CDR1 and CDR2: MDHEN and SYDVKM. The germline V and J ends were trimmed by 6 bases and 4 bases, with 15 bases remaining between them. The CDR3 extends over 14 amino acids. CDR3 protein: CASRPTGGTETQYF. Here the CDR3 DNA reads TGTGCCAGCAGGCCTACTGGCGGGACAGAGACCCAGTACTTC.

The chain has TRBV7-9 and TRBJ1-2, with 9 bases that match TRBD1. Trimming removed 4 bases from V and 8 bases from J; junction bases left unmatched: 8. The CDR3 is made up of 14 amino acids. CDR1 is SEHNR, CDR2 FQNEAQ, per germline (reference sequence). The CDR3 DNA reads TGTGCCAGCAGCTCAACAGGGGGCCCTATAGGCTACACCTTC. Translation: CASSSTGGPIGYTF.

This chain connects TRBV13 to TRBJ2-7; 7 bases agree with TRBD1. Germline CDR1 is PRHDT and CDR2 is FYEKMQ (reference sequence). J gave up 3 bases and V 0 bases, and 11 bases lay outside the gene matches. This CDR3 has 17 amino acids. CDR3 residues: CASSLGGDSAINYEQYV. CDR3 DNA sequence: TGTGCCAGCAGCTTAGGGGGGGACAGTGCGATAAACTACGAGCAGTACGTC.

This rearrangement joins TRBV27 to TRBJ2-5; D might be TRBD1 (5 bases). Germline CDR1 MNHEY, CDR2 SMNVEV (reference sequence). V was clipped by 6 bases and J by 5 bases, with 13 bases between them. The length of the CDR3 is 13 residues. The CDR3 coding sequence is TGTGCCAGCAGCCGGCAATCAGGGGAGACCCAGTACTTC. Amino acid sequence: CASSRQSGETQYF.

Comment on this clone: The same CDR3 can be traced to other DNA sequences in this sample. The chain has TRBV7-9 and TRBJ2-2; 9 bases are shared with TRBD1. The germline V gene has CDR1 SEHNR and CDR2 FQNEAQ (reference sequence). V lost 3 bases, J lost 2 bases, and 1 base stayed unmatched. The length of the CDR3 is 15 residues. The CDR3 is CASSLGQGNTGELFF. The CDR3, as DNA: TGTGCCAGCAGCTTGGGACAGGGAAACACCGGGGAGCTGTTTTTT.

This clone turned up a few times. The rearrangement uses TRBV7-8 and TRBJ2-1; a weak D match, TRBD1 (5 bases). CDR1 and CDR2 from the germline V gene are SGHVS and FQNEAQ. The CDR3 loop spans 20 amino acids. V was pared by 1 base and J by 0 bases, with 22 bases between. The CDR3 reads CASSLGFGAASYTSYNEQFF. In DNA form, the CDR3 reads TGTGCCAGCAGCTTAGGCTTTGGGGCAGCCTCCTACACCTCCTACAATGAGCAGTTCTTC.

The V call is TRBV28, the J call TRBJ1-5, with D unclear. This CDR3 is built from 12 residues. The V end lost 6 bases, the J end lost 5 bases, and 8 bases lay between the germline ends. Germline V gene sequence: CDR1 MDHEN, CDR2 SYDVKM. The CDR3 coding sequence is TGTGCCAGCAGCCAGAATTATCAGCCCCAGCATTTT. This translates into CASSQNYQPQHF.

The CDR3 sequence: CASRAQSDTQYF. The CDR3 DNA follows: TGTGCCAGCAGGGCCCAGTCAGATACGCAGTATTTT. This chain links TRBV2 with TRBJ2-3; D is undetermined. The germline V gene encodes CDR1 SNHLY and CDR2 FYNNEI. CDR3 size: 12 residues. Trimming shortened V by 6 bases and J by 4 bases, and 8 bases separated the two germline ends.

A few counts support this clone. The same CDR3 can be traced to other DNA sequences in this sample. This chain links TRBV18 with TRBJ1-1, with 8 bases matching TRBD1. Trimming removed 6 bases from V and 6 bases from J; junction bases left unmatched: 6. The CDR3 has 13 residues. Germline V gene sequence: CDR1 KGHSH, CDR2 LQKENI. In DNA, the CDR3 is TGTGCCAGCTCGCTCGACAGGGGCGCTGAAGCTTTCTTT. Its translation: CASSLDRGAEAFF.

This chain connects TRBV5-1 to TRBJ1-4, with TRBD1 as a possible D gene (5 bases). This CDR3 has 14 amino acids. In germline, CDR1 is SGHRS, CDR2 YFSETQ. Between the trimmed V and J ends, which lost 0 bases and 8 bases, there was a span of 11 bases. The CDR3 is CASSLGQGGEKLFF. The CDR3 coding sequence is TGCGCCAGCAGCTTGGGGCAGGGTGGGGAAAAACTGTTTTTT. The variable domain in full, with the rest retrieved from reference TRBV5-1 and TRBJ1-4, is KAGVTQTPRYLIKTRGQQVTLSCSPISGHRSVSWYQQTPGQGLQFLFEYFSETQRNKGNFPGRFSGRQFSNSRSEMNVSTLELGDSALYLCASSLGQGGEKLFFGSGTQLSVL.

The genes are TRBV10-1 and TRBJ1-2, with a tentative D call TRBD1 (5 bases). CDR1 is WNHNN, CDR2 SYGVQD, per germline (reference sequence). Trimming cost V 7 bases and J 0 bases, with 12 bases left between them. This CDR3 contains 14 residues. The CDR3 nucleotides read TGCGCCAGCACGCCGCGGGGGTCTAACTATGGCTACACCTTC. Amino acid sequence: CASTPRGSNYGYTF.

This chain links TRBV5-6 with TRBJ1-4; possible D gene TRBD1, 6 bases. Trimming took off 3 bases at V and 6 bases at J, with 18 bases between the two ends. CDR3 length: 16 amino acids. Germline V gene lookup returns CDR1 SGHDT and CDR2 YYEEEE. The CDR3 coding sequence is TGTGCCAGCAGCTCCGGAACAGGGTTGCGGCATGAAAAACTGTTTTTT. Residues: CASSSGTGLRHEKLFF.

The gene calls are TRBV23-1 and TRBJ2-3; TRBD2 agrees at 12 bases. TRBV23-1 is marked as an open reading frame, function uncertain. The V gene end was trimmed by 4 bases and the J gene end by 3 bases; junction bases not matched to a gene: 20. The CDR3 loop spans 21 amino acids. CDR3 sequence: CASSPRRRLAGGPHMTDTQYF. CDR3 DNA: TGCGCCAGCAGTCCCCGCCGGCGGCTAGCGGGGGGGCCCCATATGACAGATACGCAGTATTTT.

J is TRBJ2-7 and V is TRBV2; TRBD1 matches at 8 bases. Trimming cost V 4 bases and J 5 bases; bases outside gene matches: 7. This CDR3 has 14 amino acids. Germline-derived CDR1 and CDR2 are SNHLY and FYNNEI. The CDR3: CASSVARGRNEQYF. The DNA for the CDR3 is TGTGCCAGCAGTGTTGCCAGGGGGCGGAACGAGCAGTACTTC.

V is TRBV7-8 and J is TRBJ2-3; 7 nucleotides align to TRBD2. The CDR3 contains 15 residues. V shed 2 bases, J shed 4 bases, and the junction held 6 bases outside the gene matches. CDR1 is SGHVS, CDR2 FQNEAQ, per germline. The CDR3 coding sequence is TGTGCCAGCAGCTTAAGGCGCGGGAGCGCAGATACGCAGTATTTT. Amino acids: CASSLRRGSADTQYF.

This clone was seen ten or more times. This rearrangement joins TRBV6-5 to TRBJ1-5, with 9 bases that match TRBD1. The CDR3 is 14 residues long. With V trimmed by 9 bases and J by 7 bases, 10 bases remained unmatched. CDR1 is MNHEY, CDR2 SVGAGI, per germline. The DNA of the CDR3 is TGTGCCAGTTCGGACAGGGGAATAGGACAGCCCCAGCATTTT. It yields the protein CASSDRGIGQPQHF.

The rearrangement links TRBV9 to TRBJ1-1; possible D gene TRBD1, 6 bases. V lost 0 bases and J lost 4, with 10 bases in between. Germline V gene data show CDR1 as SGDLS and CDR2 as YYNGEE. The CDR3 is made up of 14 amino acids. The CDR3 coding sequence is TGTGCCAGCAGCGTAGTGGGGGCGGGCACTGAAGCTTTCTTT. This encodes CASSVVGAGTEAFF.

The CDR3 loop is CASSPGWALQETQYF. CDR3 in DNA: TGTGCCAGCAGTCCGGGATGGGCCCTCCAAGAGACCCAGTACTTC. The chain combines TRBV6-6 with TRBJ2-5; a possible D gene is TRBD2 (5 bases). There are 15 residues in the CDR3. Between the trimmed V and J ends, which lost 5 bases and 1 base, there was a span of 14 bases. Germline V lookup: CDR1 MNHNY, CDR2 SVGAGI (reference sequence).

The V call is TRBV25-1, the J call TRBJ2-3, with a possible D match to TRBD1 (5 bases). Germline loops: CDR1 MGHDK, CDR2 SYGVNS. CDR3 length: 14 amino acids. V dropped 8 bases and J dropped 4 bases, with 16 bases sitting between them. CDR3 coding DNA: TGTGCCAGCCCCGACCAGACAGCCCCAGATACGCAGTATTTT. Protein product: CASPDQTAPDTQYF. The entire variable domain, with the rest obtained from reference TRBV25-1 and TRBJ2-3, is as follows: EADIYQTPRYLVIGTGKKITLECSQTMGHDKMYWYQQDPGMELHLIHYSYGVNSTEKGDLSSESTVSRIRTEHFPLTLESARPSHTSQYLCASPDQTAPDTQYFGPGTRLTVL.

The chain carries TRBV15 and TRBJ1-5; 8 nucleotides align to TRBD1. The CDR3 is made up of 17 amino acids. Germline CDR1 and CDR2: LNHNV and YYDKDF (reference sequence). V lost 2 bases and J lost 5; bases outside the gene matches: 11. As DNA, the CDR3 is TGTGCCACCAGCAGAAACTTCAGGACAGGGAGTTATCAGCCCCAGCATTTT. It translates to CATSRNFRTGSYQPQHF.

The count of this clone is one. The CDR3 DNA follows: TGTGCCAGCAGTCAAATCGGGACAGGGGGTGGCTACACCTTC. Translating gives CASSQIGTGGGYTF. The chain combines TRBV28 with TRBJ1-2; 11 bases map to TRBD1. The germline V gene encodes CDR1 MDHEN and CDR2 SYDVKM. After removal of 5 bases from V and 7 bases from J, the junction contained 6 bases not matched to a gene. The CDR3 is 14 amino acids.